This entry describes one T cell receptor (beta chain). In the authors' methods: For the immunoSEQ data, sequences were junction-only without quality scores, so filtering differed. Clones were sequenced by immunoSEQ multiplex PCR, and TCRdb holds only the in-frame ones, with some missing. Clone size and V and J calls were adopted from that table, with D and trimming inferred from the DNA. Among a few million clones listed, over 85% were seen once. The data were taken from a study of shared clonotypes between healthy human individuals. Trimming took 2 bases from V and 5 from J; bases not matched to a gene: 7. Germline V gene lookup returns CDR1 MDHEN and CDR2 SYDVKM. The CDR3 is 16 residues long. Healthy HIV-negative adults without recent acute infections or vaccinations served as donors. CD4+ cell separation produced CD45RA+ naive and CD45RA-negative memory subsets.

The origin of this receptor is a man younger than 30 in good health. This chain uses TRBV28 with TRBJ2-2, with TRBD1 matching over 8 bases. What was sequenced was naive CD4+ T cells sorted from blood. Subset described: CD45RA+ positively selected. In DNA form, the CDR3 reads TGTGCCAGCAGTTTAGGGGACAGGTGGCTAACCGGGGAGCTGTTTTTT. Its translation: CASSLGDRWLTGELFF.